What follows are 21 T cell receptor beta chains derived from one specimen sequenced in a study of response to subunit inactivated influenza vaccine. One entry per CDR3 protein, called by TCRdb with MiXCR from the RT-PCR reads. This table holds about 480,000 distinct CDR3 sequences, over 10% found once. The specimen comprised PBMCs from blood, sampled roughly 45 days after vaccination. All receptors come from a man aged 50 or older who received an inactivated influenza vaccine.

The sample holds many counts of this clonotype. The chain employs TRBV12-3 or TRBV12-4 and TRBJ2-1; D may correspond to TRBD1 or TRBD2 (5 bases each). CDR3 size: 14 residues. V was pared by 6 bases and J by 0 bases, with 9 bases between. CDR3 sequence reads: CASSPGASYNEQFF. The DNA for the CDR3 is TGTGCCAGCAGCCCCGGGGCCTCCTACAATGAGCAGTTCTTC.

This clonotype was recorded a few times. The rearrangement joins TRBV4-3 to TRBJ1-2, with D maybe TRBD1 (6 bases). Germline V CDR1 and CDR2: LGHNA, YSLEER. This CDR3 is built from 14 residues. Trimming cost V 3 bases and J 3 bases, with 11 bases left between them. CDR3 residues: CASSQTQGDYGYTF. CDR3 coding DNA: TGCGCCAGCAGCCAGACACAGGGTGACTATGGCTACACCTTC.

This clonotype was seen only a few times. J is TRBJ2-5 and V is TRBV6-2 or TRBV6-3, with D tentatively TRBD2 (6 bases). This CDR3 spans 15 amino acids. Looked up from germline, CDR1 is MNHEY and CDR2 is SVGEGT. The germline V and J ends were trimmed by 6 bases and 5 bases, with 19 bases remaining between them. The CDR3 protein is CASRRSGPRGETQYF. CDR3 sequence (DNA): TGTGCCAGCAGGAGAAGCGGACCCCGGGGGGAGACCCAGTACTTC.

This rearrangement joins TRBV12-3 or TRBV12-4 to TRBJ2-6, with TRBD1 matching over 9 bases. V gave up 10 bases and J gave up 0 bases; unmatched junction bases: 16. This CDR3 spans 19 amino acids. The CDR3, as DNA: TGTGCCATCAGCTTAACGAACAGGGGGCTGTACTCTGGGGCCAACGTCCTGACTTTC. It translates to CAISLTNRGLYSGANVLTF.

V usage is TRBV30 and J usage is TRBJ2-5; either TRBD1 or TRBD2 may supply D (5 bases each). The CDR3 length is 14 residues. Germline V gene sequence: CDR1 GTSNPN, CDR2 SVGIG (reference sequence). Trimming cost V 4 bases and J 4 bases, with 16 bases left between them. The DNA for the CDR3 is TGTGCCTGGAACCCGGGGCTCAAAGGAGAGACCCAGTACTTC. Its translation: CAWNPGLKGETQYF.

CDR3 nucleotide sequence: TGTGCCACCAGCACGGGACTAGCGGGAAAAGAGACCCAGTACTTC. Encoded protein: CATSTGLAGKETQYF. The chain joins TRBV15 to TRBJ2-5, with 13 bases that match TRBD2. CDR3 length: 15 residues. From germline, CDR1 is LNHNV and CDR2 YYDKDF (reference sequence). Trimming at V came to 4 bases and at J to 3 bases, leaving 2 bases not matched to a gene.

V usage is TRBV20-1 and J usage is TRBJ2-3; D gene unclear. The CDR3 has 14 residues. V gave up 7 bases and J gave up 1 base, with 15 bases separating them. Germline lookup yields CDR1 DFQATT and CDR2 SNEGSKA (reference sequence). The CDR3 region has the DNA TGCAGTGTACTTATTGGCGTGCGCACAGATACGCAGTATTTT. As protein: CSVLIGVRTDTQYF.

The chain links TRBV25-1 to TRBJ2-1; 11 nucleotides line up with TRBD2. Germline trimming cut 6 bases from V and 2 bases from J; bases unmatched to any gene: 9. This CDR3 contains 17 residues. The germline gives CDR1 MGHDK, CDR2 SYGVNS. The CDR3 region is CASRYPGLAVTYNEQFF. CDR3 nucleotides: TGTGCCAGCAGATACCCGGGACTAGCGGTGACCTACAATGAGCAGTTCTTC.

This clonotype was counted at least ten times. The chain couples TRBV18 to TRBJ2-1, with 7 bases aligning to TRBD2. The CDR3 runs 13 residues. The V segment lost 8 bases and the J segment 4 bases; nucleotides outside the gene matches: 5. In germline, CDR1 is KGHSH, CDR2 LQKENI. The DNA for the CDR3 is TGTGCCAGCAGCCCGGGACTATACAATGAGCAGTTCTTC. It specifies CASSPGLYNEQFF.

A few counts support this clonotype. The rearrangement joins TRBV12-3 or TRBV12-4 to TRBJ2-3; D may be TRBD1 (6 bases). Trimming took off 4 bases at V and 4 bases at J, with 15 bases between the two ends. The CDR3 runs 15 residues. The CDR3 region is CASSYRALVADTQYF. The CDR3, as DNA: TGTGCCAGCAGTTACAGGGCCCTCGTAGCAGATACGCAGTATTTT.

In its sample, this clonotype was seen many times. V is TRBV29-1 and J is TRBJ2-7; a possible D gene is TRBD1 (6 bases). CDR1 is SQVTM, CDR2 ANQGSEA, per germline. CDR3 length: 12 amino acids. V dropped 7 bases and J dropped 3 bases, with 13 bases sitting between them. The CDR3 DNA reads TGCAGCGCCGTGGACAGTCACTACGAGCAGTACTTC. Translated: CSAVDSHYEQYF.

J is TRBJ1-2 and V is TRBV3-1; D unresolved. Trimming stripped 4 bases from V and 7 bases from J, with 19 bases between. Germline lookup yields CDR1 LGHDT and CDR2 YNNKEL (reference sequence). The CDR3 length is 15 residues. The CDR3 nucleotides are TGTGCCAGCAGCCCTACCGCCGGTAACTCGGGTGGCTACACCTTC. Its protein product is CASSPTAGNSGGYTF.

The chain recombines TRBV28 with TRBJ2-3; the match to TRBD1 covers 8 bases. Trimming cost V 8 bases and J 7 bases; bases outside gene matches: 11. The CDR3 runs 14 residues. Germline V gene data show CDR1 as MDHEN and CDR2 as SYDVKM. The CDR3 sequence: CASQAGTGDYTQYF. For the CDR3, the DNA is TGTGCCAGCCAAGCCGGGACAGGAGATTATACGCAGTATTTT.

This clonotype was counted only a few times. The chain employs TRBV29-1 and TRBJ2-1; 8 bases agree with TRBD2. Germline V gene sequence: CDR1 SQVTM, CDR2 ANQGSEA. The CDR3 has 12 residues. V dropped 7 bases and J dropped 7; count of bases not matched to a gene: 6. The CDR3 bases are TGCAGCGAGGCGGGAGGAGGGAATGAGCAGTTCTTC. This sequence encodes CSEAGGGNEQFF.

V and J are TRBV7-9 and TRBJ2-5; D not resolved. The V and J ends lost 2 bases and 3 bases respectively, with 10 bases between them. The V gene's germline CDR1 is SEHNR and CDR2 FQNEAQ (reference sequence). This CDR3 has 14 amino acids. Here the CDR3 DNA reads TGTGCCAGCAGCTTAACAACAGAAGAAGAGACCCAGTACTTC. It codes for CASSLTTEEETQYF.

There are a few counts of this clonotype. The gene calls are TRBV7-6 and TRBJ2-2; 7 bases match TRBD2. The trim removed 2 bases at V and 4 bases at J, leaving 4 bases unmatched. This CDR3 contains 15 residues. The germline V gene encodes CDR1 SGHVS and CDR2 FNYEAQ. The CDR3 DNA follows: TGTGCCAGCAGCTTACTAGCGGTCGGCACCGGGGAGCTGTTTTTT. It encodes CASSLLAVGTGELFF.

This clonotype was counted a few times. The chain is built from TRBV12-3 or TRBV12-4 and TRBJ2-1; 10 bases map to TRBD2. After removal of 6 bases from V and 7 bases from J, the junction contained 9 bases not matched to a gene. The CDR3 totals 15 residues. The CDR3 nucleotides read TGTGCCAGCAGCTACCTAGCGGGAGTGGGAAATGAGCAGTTCTTC. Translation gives CASSYLAGVGNEQFF.

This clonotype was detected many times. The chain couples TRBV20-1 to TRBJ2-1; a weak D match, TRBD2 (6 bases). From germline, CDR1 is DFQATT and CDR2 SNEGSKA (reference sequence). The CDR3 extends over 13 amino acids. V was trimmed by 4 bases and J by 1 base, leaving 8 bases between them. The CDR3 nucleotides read TGCAGTGCTATAGCGGCTTCCTACAATGAGCAGTTCTTC. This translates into CSAIAASYNEQFF.

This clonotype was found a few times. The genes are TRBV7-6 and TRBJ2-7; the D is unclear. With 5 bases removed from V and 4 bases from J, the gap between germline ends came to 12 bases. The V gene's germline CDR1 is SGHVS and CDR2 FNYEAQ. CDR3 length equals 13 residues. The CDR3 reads CASSRDGGYEQYF. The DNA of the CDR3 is TGTGCCAGCAGCCGCGACGGCGGTTACGAGCAGTACTTC.

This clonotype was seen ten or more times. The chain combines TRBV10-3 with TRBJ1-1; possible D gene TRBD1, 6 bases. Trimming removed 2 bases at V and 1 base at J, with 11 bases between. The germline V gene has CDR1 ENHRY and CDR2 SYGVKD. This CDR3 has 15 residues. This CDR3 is CAISEPGHQNTEAFF. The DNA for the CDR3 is TGTGCCATCAGTGAGCCGGGACATCAGAACACTGAAGCTTTCTTT.

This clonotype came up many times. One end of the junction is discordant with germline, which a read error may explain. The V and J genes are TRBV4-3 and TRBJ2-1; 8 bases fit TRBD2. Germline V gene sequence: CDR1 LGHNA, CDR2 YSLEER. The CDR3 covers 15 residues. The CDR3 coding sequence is TGTGCCAGCAGCCAGTCGGGGGGGGCCTACAATGAGCAGTTCTTC. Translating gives CASSQSGGAYNEQFF.